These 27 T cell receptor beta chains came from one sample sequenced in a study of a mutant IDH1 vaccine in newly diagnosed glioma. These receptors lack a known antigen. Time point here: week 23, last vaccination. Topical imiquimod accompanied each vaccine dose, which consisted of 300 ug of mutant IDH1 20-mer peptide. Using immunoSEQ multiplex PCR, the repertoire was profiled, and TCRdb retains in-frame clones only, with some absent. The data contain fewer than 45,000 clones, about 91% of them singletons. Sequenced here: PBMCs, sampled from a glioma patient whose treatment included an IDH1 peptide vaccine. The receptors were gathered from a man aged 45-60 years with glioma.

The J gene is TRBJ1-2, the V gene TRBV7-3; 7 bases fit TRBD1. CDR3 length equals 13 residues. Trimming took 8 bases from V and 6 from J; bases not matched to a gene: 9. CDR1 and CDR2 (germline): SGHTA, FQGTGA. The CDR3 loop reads CASGGGDRDGYTF. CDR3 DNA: TGTGCCAGCGGCGGTGGGGACAGAGATGGCTACACCTTC.

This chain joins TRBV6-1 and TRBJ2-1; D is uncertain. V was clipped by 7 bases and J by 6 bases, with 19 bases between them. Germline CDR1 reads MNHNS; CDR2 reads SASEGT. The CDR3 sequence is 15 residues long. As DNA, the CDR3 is TGTGCCAGCAACTTGACCCCCTCCCGATTCAATGAGCAGTTCTTC. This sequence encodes CASNLTPSRFNEQFF.

DNA for the CDR3: TGTGCCAGCAGCTTCGGGACAGGGGGCAATCAGCCCCAGCATTTT. It encodes CASSFGTGGNQPQHF. The J gene is TRBJ1-5, the V gene TRBV7-8, with 10 bases aligning to TRBD1. J was trimmed by 2 bases and V by 3 bases; bases with no gene match: 1. From germline, CDR1 is SGHVS and CDR2 FQNEAQ. This CDR3 comprises 15 residues.

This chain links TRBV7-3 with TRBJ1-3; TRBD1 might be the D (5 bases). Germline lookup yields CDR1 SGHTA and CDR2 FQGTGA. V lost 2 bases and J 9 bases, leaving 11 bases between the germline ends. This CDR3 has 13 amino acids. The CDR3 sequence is CASSLGPGGTIYF. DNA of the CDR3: TGTGCCAGCAGCTTAGGGCCCGGGGGCACCATATATTTT.

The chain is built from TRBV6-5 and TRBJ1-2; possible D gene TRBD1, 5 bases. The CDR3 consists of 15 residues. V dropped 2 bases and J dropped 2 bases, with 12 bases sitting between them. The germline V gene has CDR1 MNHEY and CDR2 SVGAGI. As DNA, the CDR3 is TGTGCCAGCAGTTACGGGCAGGGTGTGAACTATGGCTACACCTTC. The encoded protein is CASSYGQGVNYGYTF.

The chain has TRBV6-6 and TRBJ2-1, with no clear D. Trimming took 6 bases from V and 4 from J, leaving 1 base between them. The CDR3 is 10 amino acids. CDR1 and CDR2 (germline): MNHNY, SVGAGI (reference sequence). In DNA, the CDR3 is TGTGCCAGCAGATACAATGAGCAGTTCTTC. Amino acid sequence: CASRYNEQFF.

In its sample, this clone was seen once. CDR3 nucleotides: TGTGCCAGCAGTCCTCGGACTCTGCTTTCCCTTAACTATGGCTACACCTTC. Amino acids: CASSPRTLLSLNYGYTF. The rearrangement links TRBV27 to TRBJ1-2; no definite D call. This CDR3 spans 17 amino acids. V lost 5 bases to trimming and J lost 1 base, with 20 bases between them. CDR1 is MNHEY, CDR2 SMNVEV, per germline (reference sequence).

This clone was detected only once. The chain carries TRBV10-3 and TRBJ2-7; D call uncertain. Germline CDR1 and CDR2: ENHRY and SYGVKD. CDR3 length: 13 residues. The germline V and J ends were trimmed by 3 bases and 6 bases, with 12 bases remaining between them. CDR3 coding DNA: TGTGCCATCAGTGAAAGGGTGAAGGCCGAGCAGTACTTC. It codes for CAISERVKAEQYF.

CDR3 in amino acids: CASSAGERNTIYF. The CDR3 bases are TGTGCCAGCAGCGCAGGAGAACGAAACACCATATATTTT. The V and J genes are TRBV9 and TRBJ1-3; no clear D gene. Germline V gives CDR1 SGDLS, CDR2 YYNGEE. V dropped 3 bases and J dropped 5 bases, with 9 bases sitting between them. The length of the CDR3 is 13 residues.

The CDR3 loop is CASSMGDTVNQPQHF. The CDR3 DNA sequence: TGTGCCAGTAGTATGGGGGACACAGTCAATCAGCCCCAGCATTTT. This chain joins TRBV19 and TRBJ1-5, with D tentatively TRBD1 (6 bases). The CDR3 consists of 15 residues. V lost 3 bases to trimming and J lost 3 bases, with 12 bases between them. Germline V lookup: CDR1 LNHDA, CDR2 SQIVND (reference sequence).

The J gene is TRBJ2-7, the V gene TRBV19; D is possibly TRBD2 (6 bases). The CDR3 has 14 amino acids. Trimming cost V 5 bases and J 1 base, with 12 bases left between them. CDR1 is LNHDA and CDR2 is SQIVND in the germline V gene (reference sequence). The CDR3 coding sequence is TGTGCCAGTAGTTCCCGGGAGCAATCCTACGAGCAGTACTTC. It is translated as CASSSREQSYEQYF. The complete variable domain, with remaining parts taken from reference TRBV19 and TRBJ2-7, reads DGGITQSPKYLFRKEGQNVTLSCEQNLNHDAMYWYRQDPGQGLRLIYYSQIVNDFQKGDIAEGYSVSREKKESFPLTVTSAQKNPTAFYLCASSSREQSYEQYFGPGTRLTVT.

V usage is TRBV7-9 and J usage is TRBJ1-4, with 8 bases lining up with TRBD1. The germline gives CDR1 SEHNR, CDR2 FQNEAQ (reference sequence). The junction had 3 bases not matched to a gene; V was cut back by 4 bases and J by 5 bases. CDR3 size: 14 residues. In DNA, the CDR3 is TGTGCCAGCAGCTGGACAGGGAGAAATGAAAAACTGTTTTTT. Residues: CASSWTGRNEKLFF.

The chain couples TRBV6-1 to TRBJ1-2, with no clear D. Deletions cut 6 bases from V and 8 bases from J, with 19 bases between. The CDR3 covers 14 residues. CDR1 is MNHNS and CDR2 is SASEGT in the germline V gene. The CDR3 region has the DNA TGTGCCAGCAGGACGTCCAACCCCCTGGACGGCTACACCTTC. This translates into CASRTSNPLDGYTF.

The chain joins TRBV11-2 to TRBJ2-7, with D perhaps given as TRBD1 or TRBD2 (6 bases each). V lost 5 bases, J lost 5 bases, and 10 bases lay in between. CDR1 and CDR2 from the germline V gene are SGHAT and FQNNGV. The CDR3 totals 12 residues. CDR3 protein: CASSPGAHEQYF. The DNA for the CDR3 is TGTGCCAGCAGCCCGGGGGCCCACGAGCAGTACTTC.

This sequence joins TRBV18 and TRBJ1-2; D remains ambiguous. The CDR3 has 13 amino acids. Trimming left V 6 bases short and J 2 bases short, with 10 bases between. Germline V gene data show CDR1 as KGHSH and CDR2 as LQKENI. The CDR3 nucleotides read TGTGCCAGCTCCCCAGGACTCAACTATGGCTACACCTTC. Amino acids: CASSPGLNYGYTF.

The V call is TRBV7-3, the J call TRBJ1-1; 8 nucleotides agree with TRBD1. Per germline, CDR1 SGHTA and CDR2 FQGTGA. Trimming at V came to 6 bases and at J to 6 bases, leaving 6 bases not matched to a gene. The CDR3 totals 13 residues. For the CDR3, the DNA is TGTGCCAGCAGTAGACAGGGGATTTCTGAAGCTTTCTTT. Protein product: CASSRQGISEAFF. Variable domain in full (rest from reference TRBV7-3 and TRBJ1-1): GAGVSQTPSNKVTEKGKYVELRCDPISGHTALYWYRQSLGQGPEFLIYFQGTGAADDSGLPNDRFFAVRPEGSVSTLKIQRTERGDSAVYLCASSRQGISEAFFGQGTRLTVV.

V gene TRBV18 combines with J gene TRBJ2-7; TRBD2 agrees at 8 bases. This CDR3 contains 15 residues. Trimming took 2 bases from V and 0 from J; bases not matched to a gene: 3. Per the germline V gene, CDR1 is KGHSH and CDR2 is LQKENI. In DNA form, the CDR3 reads TGTGCCAGCTCACCAGAGGGACTAGTCTCCTACGAGCAGTACTTC. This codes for CASSPEGLVSYEQYF.

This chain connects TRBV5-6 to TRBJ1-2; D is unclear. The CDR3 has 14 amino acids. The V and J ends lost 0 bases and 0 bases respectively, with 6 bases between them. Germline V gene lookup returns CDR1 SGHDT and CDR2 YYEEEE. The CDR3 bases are TGTGCCAGCAGCTTGGACAGTACTAACTATGGCTACACCTTC. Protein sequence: CASSLDSTNYGYTF.

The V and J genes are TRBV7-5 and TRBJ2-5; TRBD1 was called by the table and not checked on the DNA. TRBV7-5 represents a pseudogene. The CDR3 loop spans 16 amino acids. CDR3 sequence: CARSLAEGAHQETQYF. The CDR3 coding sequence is TGTGCCAGAAGCCTGGCGGAGGGGGCACATCAAGAGACCCAGTACTTC.

CDR3 DNA: TGTGCCAGCAGTTACTCGGTAGGGGGCCGGGGGAGGAACACTGAAGCTTTCTTT. Protein product: CASSYSVGGRGRNTEAFF. V gene TRBV6-7 combines with J gene TRBJ1-1, with 7 positions matching TRBD1. TRBV6-7 is an open reading frame whose function is uncertain. This CDR3 is 18 amino acids long. The J segment lost 1 base and the V segment lost 0 bases, leaving 11 bases of the junction unmatched.

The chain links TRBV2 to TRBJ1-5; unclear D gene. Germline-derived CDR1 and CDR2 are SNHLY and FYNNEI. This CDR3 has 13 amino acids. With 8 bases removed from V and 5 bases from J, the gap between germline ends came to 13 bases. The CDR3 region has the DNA TGTGCCAGCCATAACAGCCTAGATCAGCCCCAGCATTTT. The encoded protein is CASHNSLDQPQHF. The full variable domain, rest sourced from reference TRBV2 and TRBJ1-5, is EPEVTQTPSHQVTQMGQEVILRCVPISNHLYFYWYRQILGQKVEFLVSFYNNEISEKSEIFDDQFSVERPDGSNFTLKIRSTKLEDSAMYFCASHNSLDQPQHFGDGTRLSIL.

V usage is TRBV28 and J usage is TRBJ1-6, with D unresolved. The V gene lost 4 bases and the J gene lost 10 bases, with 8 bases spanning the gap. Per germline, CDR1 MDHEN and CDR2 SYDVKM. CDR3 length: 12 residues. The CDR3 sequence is CASSSPRSPLHF. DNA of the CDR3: TGTGCCAGCAGTTCCCCCAGGTCACCCCTCCACTTT.

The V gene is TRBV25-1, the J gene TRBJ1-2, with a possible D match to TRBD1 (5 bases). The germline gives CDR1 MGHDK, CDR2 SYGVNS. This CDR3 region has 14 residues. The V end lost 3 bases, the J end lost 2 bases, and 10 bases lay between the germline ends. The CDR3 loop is CASSDSDKNYGYTF. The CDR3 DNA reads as TGTGCCAGCAGTGATTCGGACAAGAACTATGGCTACACCTTC.

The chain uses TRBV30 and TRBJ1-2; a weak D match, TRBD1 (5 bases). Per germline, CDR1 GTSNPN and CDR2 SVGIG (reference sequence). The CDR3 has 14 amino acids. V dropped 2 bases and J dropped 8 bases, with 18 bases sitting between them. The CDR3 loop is CAWSRVTVQEGYTF. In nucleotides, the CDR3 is TGTGCCTGGAGTCGTGTGACAGTACAGGAAGGCTACACCTTC.

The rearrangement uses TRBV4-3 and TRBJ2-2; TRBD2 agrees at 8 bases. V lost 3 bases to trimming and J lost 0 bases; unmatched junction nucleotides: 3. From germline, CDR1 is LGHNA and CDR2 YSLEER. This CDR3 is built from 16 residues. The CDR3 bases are TGCGCCAGCAGCCAGGCGGGGGGCGCGAACACCGGGGAGCTGTTTTTT. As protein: CASSQAGGANTGELFF.

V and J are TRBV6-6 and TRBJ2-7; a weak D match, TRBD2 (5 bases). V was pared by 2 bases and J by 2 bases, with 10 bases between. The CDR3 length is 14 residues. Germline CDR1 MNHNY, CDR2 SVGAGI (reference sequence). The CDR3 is CASSYGRAPYEQYF. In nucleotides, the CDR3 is TGTGCCAGCAGTTACGGGCGGGCCCCCTACGAGCAGTACTTC.

DNA of the CDR3: TGTGCCAGCAGCTCCCCACGGCCCGGGGGTTACACTGAAGCTTTCTTT. Residues: CASSSPRPGGYTEAFF. The chain is built from TRBV7-2 and TRBJ1-1, with TRBD1 as a possible D gene (5 bases). Trimming shortened V by 4 bases and J by 3 bases, and 18 bases separated the two germline ends. There are 16 residues in the CDR3. CDR1 and CDR2 from the germline V gene are SGHTA and FQGNSA.